The 8 T cell receptor beta chains below were found in one sample sequenced in a study of blood T cell repertoires in COVID-19. Sequenced by immunoSEQ multiplex PCR; TCRdb stores in-frame clones only, minus some. Of 110,000 to 150,000 clones in the sample, roughly 86% were seen once. Sequenced: peripheral blood. The receptors here all came from a human donor in a cohort sampled during active COVID-19.

The J gene is TRBJ2-2, the V gene TRBV29-1; TRBD2 matches 14 bases. The V segment lost 7 bases and the J segment 5 bases; nucleotides outside the gene matches: 9. Germline V CDR1 and CDR2: SQVTM, ANQGSEA. The length of the CDR3 is 16 residues. CDR3 DNA sequence: TGCAGCGCCAGAGGGACTAGCGGGAGTATGACCGGGGAGCTGTTTTTT. This encodes CSARGTSGSMTGELFF.

The chain couples TRBV7-9 to TRBJ1-2; D not certain. Germline assignment: CDR1 SEHNR and CDR2 FQNEAQ (reference sequence). V was shortened by 5 bases and J by 7 bases, with 14 bases between the two germline ends. The CDR3 covers 13 residues. The CDR3 DNA is TGTGCCAGCAGCCCAGCCTGGGGAGGTGGCTACACCTTC. The encoded protein is CASSPAWGGGYTF. The whole variable domain, filled in from reference TRBV7-9 and TRBJ1-2, reads DTGVSQNPRHKITKRGQNVTFRCDPISEHNRLYWYRQTLGQGPEFLTYFQNEAQLEKSRLLSDRFSAERPKGSFSTLEIQRTEQGDSAMYLCASSPAWGGGYTFGSGTRLTVV.

The V and J genes are TRBV18 and TRBJ2-5; D uncertain. The CDR3 contains 15 residues. Trimming removed 3 bases at V and 2 bases at J, with 13 bases between. Germline CDR1 and CDR2: KGHSH and LQKENI. In DNA form, the CDR3 reads TGTGCCAGCTCACCGACAACAGTCACTCAAGAGACCCAGTACTTC. Amino acid sequence: CASSPTTVTQETQYF.

The chain is built from TRBV19 and TRBJ1-5; 11 positions match TRBD1. V was clipped by 3 bases and J by 6 bases; unmatched bases: 4. Germline V gene data show CDR1 as LNHDA and CDR2 as SQIVND (reference sequence). This CDR3 is built from 15 residues. The CDR3 region has the DNA TGTGCCAGTAGTATGGGACAGGGGGTACGTCAGCCCCAGCATTTT. Its protein is CASSMGQGVRQPQHF.

V usage is TRBV11-2 and J usage is TRBJ2-7; the D gene is possibly TRBD1 (6 bases). Per the germline V gene, CDR1 is SGHAT and CDR2 is FQNNGV. The CDR3 extends over 14 amino acids. Deletions cut 3 bases from V and 3 bases from J, with 12 bases between. The CDR3 bases are TGTGCCAGCAGCTTCAGGGGTATCGTCTACGAGCAGTACTTC. Protein sequence: CASSFRGIVYEQYF.

Ten or more counts support this clone. J is TRBJ2-5 and V is TRBV5-3, with 10 bases lining up with TRBD1. TRBV5-3 is recorded as an ORF, its role being uncertain. With V trimmed by 7 bases and J by 4 bases, 7 bases remained unmatched. There are 14 residues in the CDR3. The DNA for the CDR3 is TGTGCCAGACCCCAGAGACAGGGGGCAGAGACCCAGTACTTC. It is translated as CARPQRQGAETQYF.

CDR3 in DNA: TGTGCCAGCAGTGAGACAGGGAATTCACCCCTCCACTTT. It translates to CASSETGNSPLHF. The chain uses TRBV6-4 and TRBJ1-6, with 7 bases identical to TRBD1. This CDR3 is built from 13 residues. With V trimmed by 3 bases and J by 7 bases, 0 bases remained unmatched. Germline V gives CDR1 MRHNA, CDR2 SNTAGT.

The chain uses TRBV7-9 and TRBJ2-7, with 7 bases identical to TRBD1. The CDR3 spans 14 residues. V lost 0 bases, J lost 7 bases, and 6 bases stayed unmatched. Germline values: CDR1 SEHNR, CDR2 FQNEAQ (reference sequence). CDR3 DNA sequence: TGTGCCAGCAGCTTAGCAAGACAGGGTGATGAGCAGTACTTC. Translation gives CASSLARQGDEQYF.